This T cell receptor (beta chain) is drawn from a study of T-cell memory formation after mild COVID-19. As for the study in general: TCR clusters largely stayed donor specific. Study results and caveats: Clones from the second wave (peaking day 37) had unconfirmed SARS-CoV-2 specificity. Clones which contracted sat mainly in CM and EM if CD4+, and in EMRA if CD8+.

TCRdb used MiXCR to reprocess the 5' RACE reads, holding one entry per CDR3 protein. This sample has 400,000 or so distinct CDR3 sequences, with more than 20% found just once. Concerning this clonotype: Its target is unknown.

The V and J ends lost 4 bases and 5 bases respectively, with 7 bases between them. The germline V gene encodes CDR1 KGHDR and CDR2 SFDVKD. The CDR3 length is 13 residues. Sequenced material: PBMCs or a T cell subset sorted from them (not recorded which). The chain recombines TRBV24-1 with TRBJ2-2; D uncertain. This sequence was found in an adult woman who had mild COVID-19 (a few samples of this study predate the infection). Cell type and time point are not known. The CDR3: CATSEAGTGELFF. CDR3 coding DNA: TGTGCCACCAGTGAGGCCGGGACCGGGGAGCTGTTTTTT.